These 3 T cell receptor beta chains were all obtained from the same sample, sequenced in a study of blood T cell repertoires in COVID-19. Generated by immunoSEQ multiplex PCR, the TCRdb table keeps only in-frame clones and is missing some. The table lists about 440,000 clones, about 91% of them singletons. Source material: peripheral blood. These receptors were obtained from a woman aged 45 to 65 with COVID-19, enrolled during active disease.

CDR3 in amino acids: CASSEASRDRFNQPQHF. The CDR3 DNA reads TGTGCCAGCAGTGAAGCGTCCCGGGACAGGTTCAATCAGCCCCAGCATTTT. The V gene is TRBV6-1, the J gene TRBJ1-5, with 8 positions matching TRBD1. Per germline, CDR1 MNHNS and CDR2 SASEGT. This CDR3 has 17 residues. V lost 0 bases to trimming and J lost 3 bases; unmatched junction nucleotides: 7.

The chain employs TRBV12-5 and TRBJ2-7; D may be TRBD2 (6 bases). Germline CDR1 and CDR2: LGHNT and FRNRAP. The CDR3 is 14 residues long. V gave up 3 bases and J gave up 2 bases, with 11 bases separating them. CDR3 nucleotide sequence: TGTGCTAGTGGTTTCGGAGGGGCCGCCTACGAGCAGTACTTC. Its translation: CASGFGGAAYEQYF.

This chain connects TRBV19 to TRBJ2-7; 7 nucleotides match TRBD1. V was clipped by 7 bases and J by 0 bases; unmatched bases: 6. The germline V gene encodes CDR1 LNHDA and CDR2 SQIVND (reference sequence). The CDR3 covers 14 residues. The chain's CDR3 is CASTGQVGSYEQYF. In nucleotides, the CDR3 is TGTGCCAGTACCGGACAGGTTGGCTCCTACGAGCAGTACTTC.